This is a list of T cell receptor beta chains from one sample in a study of T cell changes during pregnancy in multiple sclerosis. Only in-frame clones appear in the TCRdb table, and some are missing; sequencing was by immunoSEQ multiplex PCR. The sample consists of 75,000 to 100,000 clones, 85% to 95% of them appearing once. The specimen was peripheral blood, collected after pregnancy. Every receptor here comes from a female donor with multiple sclerosis, enrolled in a pregnancy study. Each CDR3 is given with its conserved first and last residue. Fields, in order: clone size, D gene, J gene, V gene, CDR3 DNA, CDR3 protein. D genes are given only for firm matches. Size tells how often a clone was seen (once, few, many) or the class of an expanded clone, and some rows leave it out.

. | TRBD1 | TRBJ1-2 | TRBV4-3 | TGCGCCAGCAGCCAAGATGGCTACCAGGGGGCCAGGGGCTACACCTTC | CASSQDGYQGARGYTF
. | . | TRBJ2-7 | TRBV6-5 | TGTGCCAGCAGTTACTCAGGGGTCCCCTCCTACGAGCAGTACTTC | CASSYSGVPSYEQYF
. | TRBD1 | TRBJ2-7 | TRBV5-6 | TGTGCCAGCAGCTTGTTCGGGACAGGGGGCTCCTACGAGCAGTACTTC | CASSLFGTGGSYEQYF
once | TRBD1 | TRBJ2-7 | TRBV19 | TGTGCCAGTAGCAGACAGGGGGCCTCCTACGAGCAGTACTTC | CASSRQGASYEQYF
. | TRBD1 | TRBJ1-1 | TRBV6-5 | TGTGCCAGCAGCGGTGTCGGACAGGGCGAGACTGAAGCTTTCTTT | CASSGVGQGETEAFF
. | . | TRBJ2-6 | TRBV27 | TGTGCCAGCAGTCCTTTGCTATCCAGGGCGGCTGGGGCCAACGTCCTGACTTTC | CASSPLLSRAAGANVLTF
. | TRBD2 | TRBJ2-7 | TRBV4-1 | TGCGCCAGCAGCCAGGGAACTAGCGGGATCTACGAGCAGTACTTC | CASSQGTSGIYEQYF
. | . | TRBJ1-1 | TRBV10-3 | TGTGCCATCAGTGAGTTATTAGGTACGGGTACCTCCTCGAACACTGAAGCTTTCTTT | CAISELLGTGTSSNTEAFF
. | TRBD1 | TRBJ2-7 | TRBV5-1 | TGCGCCAGCAGCACGGGTTGGGACAGATACTCCTACGAGCAGTACTTC | CASSTGWDRYSYEQYF
. | . | TRBJ2-7 | TRBV6-1 | TGTGCCAGCAGCCGACAGGTTGCCGAGCAGTACTTC | CASSRQVAEQYF
. | . | TRBJ2-1 | TRBV1 | TGCACCAGCAGCCACAGGGGGCTAGGGGAGCAGTTCTTC | CTSSHRGLGEQFF
. | . | TRBJ2-3 | TRBV9 | TGTGCCAGCAGCGCCAGCCCGGGTAGCACAGATACGCAGTATTTT | CASSASPGSTDTQYF
. | TRBD1 | TRBJ2-7 | TRBV10-3 | TGTGCCATCAGACCTTTCATAAGGACAGGGGCCTACGAGCAGTACTTC | CAIRPFIRTGAYEQYF
. | . | TRBJ2-7 | TRBV14 | TGTGCCAGCAGCCTTCCCCCTGTGAGGGAGCAGTACTTC | CASSLPPVREQYF
. | . | TRBJ1-2 | TRBV6-5 | TGTGCCAGCAGCCTCCGGGGGGGTTTTAACTATGGCTACACCTTC | CASSLRGGFNYGYTF
. | . | TRBJ2-7 | TRBV30 | TGTGCCTGGAGCAACACCACCTACGAGCAGTACTTC | CAWSNTTYEQYF
. | . | TRBJ2-7 | TRBV7-2 | TGTGCCAGCAGCTTCCCCTGGGGAGGGCGGGGGCTTTTGGAGCAGTACTTC | CASSFPWGGRGLLEQYF
. | TRBD2 | TRBJ2-7 | TRBV5-1 | TGCGCCAGCAGCTTGGCCGTAGCGGGAGGTTCGCAAGTGCAGTACTTC | CASSLAVAGGSQVQYF
. | TRBD1 | TRBJ1-1 | TRBV14 | TGTGCCAGCAGCCAACTCGACAGGGGAGTTCGACGCACTGAAGCTTTCTTT | CASSQLDRGVRRTEAFF
. | TRBD1 | TRBJ1-2 | TRBV28 | TGTGCCAGCAGTAGGGGGACAGGAGATTTGTATGGCTACACCTTC | CASSRGTGDLYGYTF
. | . | TRBJ2-3 | TRBV28 | TGTGCCAGCAGAAGTGGGGGAGGAGATACGCAGTATTTT | CASRSGGGDTQYF
. | TRBD1 | TRBJ1-2 | TRBV5-4 | TGTGCCAGCAGCCTGTCGGGACGGGACAGGACAAGCAAGTACTATGGCTACACCTTC | CASSLSGRDRTSKYYGYTF
. | TRBD1 | TRBJ1-2 | TRBV6-1 | TGTGCCAGCAGTGGGGACAGGGCTTATGGCTACACCTTC | CASSGDRAYGYTF
. | . | TRBJ2-5 | TRBV19 | TGTGCCAGTAGTATTCGGGGCCAAGAGACCCAGTACTTC | CASSIRGQETQYF
once | . | TRBJ1-2 | TRBV5-1 | TGCGCCAGCAGTCCCGGGGAAGCGTGGGGCTACACCTTC | CASSPGEAWGYTF
. | TRBD2 | TRBJ2-3 | TRBV4-2 | TGTGCCAGCAGTCTGACTAGCGGGAACACAGATACGCAGTATTTT | CASSLTSGNTDTQYF
. | TRBD1 | TRBJ2-7 | TRBV14 | TGTGCCAGCAGCCGACTTACAGGGGGAGTTGCCTACGAGCAGTACTTC | CASSRLTGGVAYEQYF
. | . | TRBJ1-3 | TRBV4-1 | TGCGCCAGCAGCCAAGATCCGGGCGACAGGTGGTTCTCTGGAAACACCATATATTTT | CASSQDPGDRWFSGNTIYF